This TCR beta chain was recovered during a study of shared clonotypes between healthy human individuals. Across the whole study: Contributing individuals were two females and three males aged 18 to 49. Each donor's CD8 memory used one plate, CD8 naive two, each CD4 subset three.

Note on this clone: Its antigen is not identified.

This CDR3 has 11 residues. Trimming took off 6 bases at V and 12 bases at J, with 15 bases between the two ends. The germline V gene encodes CDR1 KGHSH and CDR2 LQKENI. Whole-study results and caveats: Specimens sampled were limited to blood, with tissue repertoires likely differing. Naive subsets tended to show greater estimated richness than memory subsets.

Only in-frame clones appear in the TCRdb table, and some are missing; sequencing was by immunoSEQ multiplex PCR. Of more than 2 million clones listed, 90% to 95% are singletons. The clonotype originates from a man aged 18 to 30 in good health. V usage is TRBV18 and J usage is TRBJ2-7; the D gene is possibly TRBD2 (6 bases). Sequenced sample: naive CD4+ T cells sorted from blood. The subset is: CD45RA+ positively selected. CDR3 loop: CASSRGELMYF. In nucleotides, the CDR3 is TGTGCCAGCTCGCGGGGAGAGCTCATGTACTTC.